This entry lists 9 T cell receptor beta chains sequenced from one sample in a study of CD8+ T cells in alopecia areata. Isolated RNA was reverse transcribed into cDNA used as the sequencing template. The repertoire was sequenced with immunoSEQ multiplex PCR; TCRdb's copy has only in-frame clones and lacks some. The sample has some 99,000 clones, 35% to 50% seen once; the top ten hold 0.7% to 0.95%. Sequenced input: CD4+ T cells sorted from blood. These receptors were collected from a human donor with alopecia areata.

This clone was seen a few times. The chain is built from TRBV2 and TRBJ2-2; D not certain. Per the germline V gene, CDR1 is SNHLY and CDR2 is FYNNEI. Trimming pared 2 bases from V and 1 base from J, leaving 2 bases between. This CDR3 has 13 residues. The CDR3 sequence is CASSEWNTGELFF. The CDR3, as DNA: TGTGCCAGCAGTGAATGGAACACCGGGGAGCTGTTTTTT.

CDR3 sequence: CASTQLGRYNEQFF. The CDR3 DNA reads TGTGCCAGCACCCAGCTGGGGCGCTACAATGAGCAGTTCTTC. The gene calls are TRBV25-1 and TRBJ2-1, with D maybe TRBD1 (5 bases). This CDR3 contains 14 residues. V lost 7 bases and J lost 3, with 13 bases in between. CDR1 and CDR2 from the germline V gene are MGHDK and SYGVNS.

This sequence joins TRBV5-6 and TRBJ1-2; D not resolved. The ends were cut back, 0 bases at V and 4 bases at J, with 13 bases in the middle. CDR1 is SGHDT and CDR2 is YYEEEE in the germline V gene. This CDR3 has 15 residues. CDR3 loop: CASSLASVDPYGYTF. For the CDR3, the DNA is TGTGCCAGCAGCTTGGCTTCGGTAGACCCCTATGGCTACACCTTC.

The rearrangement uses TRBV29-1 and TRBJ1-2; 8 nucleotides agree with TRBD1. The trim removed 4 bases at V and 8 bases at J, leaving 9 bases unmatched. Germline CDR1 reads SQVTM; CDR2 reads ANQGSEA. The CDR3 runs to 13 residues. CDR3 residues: CSVAPDRVNGYTF. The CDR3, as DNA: TGCAGCGTTGCCCCGGACAGGGTCAACGGCTACACCTTC.

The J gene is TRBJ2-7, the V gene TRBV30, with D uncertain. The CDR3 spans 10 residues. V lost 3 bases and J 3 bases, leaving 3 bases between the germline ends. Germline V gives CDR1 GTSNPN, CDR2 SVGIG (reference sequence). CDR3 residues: CAWSDYEQYF. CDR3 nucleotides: TGTGCCTGGAGCGACTACGAGCAGTACTTC.

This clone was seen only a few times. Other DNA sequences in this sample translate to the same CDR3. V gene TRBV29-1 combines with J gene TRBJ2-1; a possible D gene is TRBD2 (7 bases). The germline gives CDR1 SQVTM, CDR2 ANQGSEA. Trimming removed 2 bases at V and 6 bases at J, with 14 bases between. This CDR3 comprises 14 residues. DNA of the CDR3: TGCAGCGTTGAAAGGGGGAGGGCCGGCAATGAGCAGTTCTTC. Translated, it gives CSVERGRAGNEQFF.

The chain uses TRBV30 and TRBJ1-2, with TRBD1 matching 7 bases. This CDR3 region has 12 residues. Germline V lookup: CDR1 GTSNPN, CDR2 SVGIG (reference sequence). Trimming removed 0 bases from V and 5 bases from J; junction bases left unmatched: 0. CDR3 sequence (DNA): TGTGCCTGGAGTGTACAGGGGTATGGCTACACCTTC. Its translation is CAWSVQGYGYTF.

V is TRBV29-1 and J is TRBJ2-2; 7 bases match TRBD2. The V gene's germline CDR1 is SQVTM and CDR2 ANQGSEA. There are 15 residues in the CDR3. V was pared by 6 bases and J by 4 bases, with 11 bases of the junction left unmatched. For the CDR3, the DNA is TGCAGCGTCGGAGGACTACTAGCGAGCACCGGGGAGCTGTTTTTT. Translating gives CSVGGLLASTGELFF.

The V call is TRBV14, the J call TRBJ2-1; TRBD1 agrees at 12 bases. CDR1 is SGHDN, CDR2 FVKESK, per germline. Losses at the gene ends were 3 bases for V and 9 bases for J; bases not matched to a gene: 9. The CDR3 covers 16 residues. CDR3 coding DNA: TGTGCCAGCAGCCACCTACCGGGACAGGGGGCGAGTGAGCAGTTCTTC. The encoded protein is CASSHLPGQGASEQFF.